Below are 6 T cell receptor beta chains sequenced from a single sample in a study of T cells in Graves' hyperthyroidism and ophthalmopathy. Amplified TCR beta CDR3 regions derived from RNA transcripts. The TCR CDR3 first-round RT-PCR relied on the HTBI primer set. In TCRdb, the multiplex PCR reads were re-called with MiXCR into one record per CDR3 protein. Here the sample spans 600,000 or so distinct CDR3 sequences, roughly 17% being singletons. The sequenced sample was blood. These receptors were collected from a woman aged 30 to 39 with Graves' hyperthyroidism.

Many counts were recorded for this clonotype. CDR3 in amino acids: CASSPTGPRSPLHF. The CDR3 DNA is TGTGCCAGCAGCCCAACAGGGCCGCGATCACCCCTCCACTTT. The V and J genes are TRBV7-9 and TRBJ1-6; maybe TRBD1 (6 bases). Germline V gives CDR1 SEHNR, CDR2 FQNEAQ (reference sequence). Trimming pared 5 bases from V and 10 bases from J, leaving 15 bases between. This CDR3 is built from 14 residues.

There are many counts of this clonotype. The genes are TRBV2 and TRBJ1-2, with a tentative D call TRBD1 (6 bases). V gave up 7 bases and J gave up 6 bases, with 18 bases separating them. Looked up from germline, CDR1 is SNHLY and CDR2 is FYNNEI. The CDR3 is made up of 14 amino acids. The CDR3 DNA reads TGTGCCAGCAACTTCCGGGGGGCGCAACATGGCTACACCTTC. Protein sequence: CASNFRGAQHGYTF.

This clonotype was counted many times. The chain joins TRBV7-2 to TRBJ2-7, with TRBD2 identical over 14 bases. The length of the CDR3 is 18 residues. V lost 2 bases to trimming and J lost 2 bases; unmatched junction nucleotides: 8. The germline CDR1 and CDR2 sequences are SGHTA and FQGNSA. CDR3 amino acids: CASSLSGTSGSWAYEQYF. Written as DNA, the CDR3 is TGTGCCAGCAGCTTATCTGGGACTAGCGGGAGTTGGGCCTACGAGCAGTACTTC.

In its sample, this clonotype was seen many times. The chain recombines TRBV2 with TRBJ2-7; TRBD1 aligns across 9 bases. V lost 5 bases and J lost 8; bases outside the gene matches: 13. Per the germline V gene, CDR1 is SNHLY and CDR2 is FYNNEI. This CDR3 has 15 residues. This chain's CDR3 is CASSSEDRGGAQQYF. Written as DNA, the CDR3 is TGTGCCAGCAGTTCCGAGGACAGGGGAGGGGCACAGCAGTACTTC.

There are many counts of this clonotype. The gene calls are TRBV11-2 and TRBJ2-1; D is possibly TRBD2 (5 bases). V lost 1 base and J lost 7, with 14 bases in between. The CDR3 has 15 residues. The V gene's germline CDR1 is SGHAT and CDR2 FQNNGV. The CDR3 loop reads CASSLGGARSNEQFF. Here the CDR3 DNA reads TGTGCCAGCAGCTTAGGGGGAGCGAGGTCGAATGAGCAGTTCTTC.

This clonotype has ten or more counts. V gene TRBV7-9 combines with J gene TRBJ2-7; no clear D gene. This CDR3 contains 12 residues. V lost 1 base and J 6 bases, leaving 7 bases between the germline ends. CDR1 and CDR2 (germline): SEHNR, FQNEAQ (reference sequence). CDR3 sequence (DNA): TGTGCCAGCAGCTTAGACGCCGCCGAGCAGTACTTC. Protein: CASSLDAAEQYF.